This entry concerns a single T cell receptor beta chain. The entry originates in a study of OX40 agonist ivuxolimab in advanced cancers. CDR3 length: 14 residues. V lost 2 bases and J lost 4, with 14 bases in between. Germline values: CDR1 GTSNPN, CDR2 SVGIG (reference sequence). The data were produced by immunoSEQ multiplex PCR, yet TCRdb's version contains in-frame clones alone and is incomplete. The sample includes 70,000 to 100,000 clones, roughly 84% of them seen just once. The clonotype comes from an adult with an advanced solid tumor such as melanoma, head and neck, liver or kidney cancer. J is TRBJ1-1 and V is TRBV30; D gene uncertain. The specimen was CD4+ or CD8+ T cells sorted from blood, collected in a trial of the OX40 agonist ivuxolimab. CDR3 in amino acids: CAWSFLIGSTEAFF. For the CDR3, the DNA is TGTGCCTGGAGTTTCCTAATAGGGAGCACTGAAGCTTTCTTT.